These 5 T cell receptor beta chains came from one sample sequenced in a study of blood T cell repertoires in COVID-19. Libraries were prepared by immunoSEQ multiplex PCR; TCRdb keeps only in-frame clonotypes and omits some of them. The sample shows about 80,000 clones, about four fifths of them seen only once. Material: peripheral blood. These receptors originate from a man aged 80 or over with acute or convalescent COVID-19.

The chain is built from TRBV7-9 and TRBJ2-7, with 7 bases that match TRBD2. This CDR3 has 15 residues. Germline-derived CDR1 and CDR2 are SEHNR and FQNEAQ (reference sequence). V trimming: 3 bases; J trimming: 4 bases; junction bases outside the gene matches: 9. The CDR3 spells CASSFRGDGLYEQYF. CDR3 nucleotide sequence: TGTGCCAGCAGCTTCCGGGGGGACGGACTTTACGAGCAGTACTTC.

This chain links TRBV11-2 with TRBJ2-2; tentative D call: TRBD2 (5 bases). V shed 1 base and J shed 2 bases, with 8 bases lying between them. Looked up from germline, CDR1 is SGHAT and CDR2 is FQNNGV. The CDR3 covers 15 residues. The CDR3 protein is CASSLGGFNTGELFF. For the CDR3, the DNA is TGTGCCAGCAGCTTAGGAGGGTTTAACACCGGGGAGCTGTTTTTT.

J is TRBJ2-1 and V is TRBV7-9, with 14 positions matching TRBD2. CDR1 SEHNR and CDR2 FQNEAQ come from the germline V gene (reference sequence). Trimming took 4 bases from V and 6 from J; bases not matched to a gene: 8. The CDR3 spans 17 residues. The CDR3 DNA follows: TGTGCCAGCAGCTCCACCATAGGACTAGCGGGGGGCAATGAGCAGTTCTTC. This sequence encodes CASSSTIGLAGGNEQFF.

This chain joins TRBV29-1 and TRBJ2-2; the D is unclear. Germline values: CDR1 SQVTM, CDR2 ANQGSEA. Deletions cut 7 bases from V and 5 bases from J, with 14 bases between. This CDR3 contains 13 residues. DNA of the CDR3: TGCAGCGCCCGACGCCTCGGGACCGGGGAGCTGTTTTTT. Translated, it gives CSARRLGTGELFF.

CDR3 loop: CASSETRVYTEAFF. CDR3 DNA sequence: TGTGCCAGCAGTGAAACTCGCGTGTACACTGAAGCTTTCTTT. J is TRBJ1-1 and V is TRBV6-1; the D is unclear. Germline loops: CDR1 MNHNS, CDR2 SASEGT. Trimming took off 2 bases at V and 3 bases at J, with 10 bases between the two ends. The CDR3 spans 14 residues.